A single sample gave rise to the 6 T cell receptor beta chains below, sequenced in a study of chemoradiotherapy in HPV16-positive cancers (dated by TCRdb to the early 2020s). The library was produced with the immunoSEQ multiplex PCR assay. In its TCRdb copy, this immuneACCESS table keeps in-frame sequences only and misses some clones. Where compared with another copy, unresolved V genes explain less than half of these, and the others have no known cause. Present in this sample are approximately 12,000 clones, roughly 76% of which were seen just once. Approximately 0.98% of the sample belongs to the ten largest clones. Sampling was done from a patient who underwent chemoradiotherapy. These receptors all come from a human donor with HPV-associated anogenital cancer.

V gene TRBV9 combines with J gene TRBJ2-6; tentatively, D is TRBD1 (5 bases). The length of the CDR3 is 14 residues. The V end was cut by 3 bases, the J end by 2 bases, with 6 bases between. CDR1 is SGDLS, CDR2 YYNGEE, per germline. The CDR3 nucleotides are TGTGCCAGCAGCGCACAGGCTGGGGCCAACGTCCTGACTTTC. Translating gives CASSAQAGANVLTF.

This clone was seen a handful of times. The CDR3 nucleotides read TGCGCCAGCAGCTTGGTAGTATCGGGTTCTGAAGCTTTCTTT. Translated: CASSLVVSGSEAFF. The rearrangement joins TRBV5-1 to TRBJ1-1; no reliable D call. From germline, CDR1 is SGHRS and CDR2 YFSETQ. V gave up 0 bases and J gave up 6 bases, with 12 bases separating them. The CDR3 is 14 residues long.

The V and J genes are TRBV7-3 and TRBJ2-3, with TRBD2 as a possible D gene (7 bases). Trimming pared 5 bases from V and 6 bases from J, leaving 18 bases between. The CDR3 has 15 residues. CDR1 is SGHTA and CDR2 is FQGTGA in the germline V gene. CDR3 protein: CASSPQGLADDTQYF. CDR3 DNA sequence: TGTGCCAGCAGCCCCCAGGGGCTAGCGGACGATACGCAGTATTTT.

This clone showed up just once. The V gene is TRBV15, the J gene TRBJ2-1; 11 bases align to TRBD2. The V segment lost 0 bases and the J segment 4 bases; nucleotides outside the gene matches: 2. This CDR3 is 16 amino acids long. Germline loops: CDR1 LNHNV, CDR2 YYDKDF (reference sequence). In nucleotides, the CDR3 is TGTGCCACCAGCAGAGAGGGGACTAGCGGATACAATGAGCAGTTCTTC. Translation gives CATSREGTSGYNEQFF. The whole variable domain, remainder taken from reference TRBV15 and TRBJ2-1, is DAMVIQNPRYQVTQFGKPVTLSCSQTLNHNVMYWYQQKSSQAPKLLFHYYDKDFNNEADTPDNFQSRRPNTSFCFLDIRSPGLGDTAMYLCATSREGTSGYNEQFFGPGTRLTVL.

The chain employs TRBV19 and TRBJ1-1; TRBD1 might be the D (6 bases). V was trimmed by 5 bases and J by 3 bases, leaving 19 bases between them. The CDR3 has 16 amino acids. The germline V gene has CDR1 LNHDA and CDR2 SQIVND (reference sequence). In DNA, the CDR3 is TGTGCCAGTAGTGCCCCACAACACAGGGAGGACACTGAAGCTTTCTTT. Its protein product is CASSAPQHREDTEAFF.

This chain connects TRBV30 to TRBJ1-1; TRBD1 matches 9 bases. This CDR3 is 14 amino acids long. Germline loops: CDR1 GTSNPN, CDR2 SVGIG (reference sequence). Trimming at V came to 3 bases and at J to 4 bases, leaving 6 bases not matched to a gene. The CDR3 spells CAWSPGQGVTEAFF. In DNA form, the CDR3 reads TGTGCCTGGAGCCCGGGACAGGGTGTCACTGAAGCTTTCTTT.